Sequencing of this T cell receptor beta chain was carried out in a study of metastatic and nonmetastatic thyroid tumors. Study in general: From malignant and benign thyroid patients, repertoires in blood and in tumor or nodule tissue were compared. Study findings and constraints: Benign nodules reportedly had significantly lower TCR beta diversity than malignant thyroid tumors in blood and tumor.

Each patient went into thyroid surgery without having received any treatment. This clone was counted only a few times. The antigen is unknown. In the original processing: Variation in CDR3 across clinicopathological groups served as the basis for constructing a distant-metastasis classifier in papillary thyroid cancer. TCRdb re-analyzed the PCR reads through MiXCR. The V and J calls were not made by the authors but by TCRdb's processing. The sample lists under 35,000 clones, over 20% occurring once. Trimming removed 5 bases from V and 4 bases from J, with 17 bases in between. This CDR3 contains 15 residues. Germline V gives CDR1 MGHDK, CDR2 SYGVNS.

The origin of this receptor is a female donor with papillary thyroid cancer or a benign thyroid nodule (not recorded which). Some clones in this sample may be carry-over from other donors' samples. Sequenced: blood. The chain is built from TRBV25-1 and TRBJ1-2; a weak D match, TRBD1 (5 bases). CDR3: CASSPPVGLGYGYTF. The CDR3 coding sequence is TGTGCCAGCAGTCCTCCGGTGGGGCTAGGCTATGGCTACACCTTC.